The next 10 T cell receptor beta chains were all read from a single sample in a study of cytomegalovirus exposure and HLA in healthy donors. The primer mix had 60 Vbeta and 13 Jbeta primers. The assay was immunoSEQ multiplex PCR, and TCRdb's table has in-frame clones only and misses some. Of some 270,000 clones detected, about four fifths appear once; the ten largest clones hold over 0.3%. Material for sequencing was PBMCs. The source is a girl aged 2 to 10 in good health and CMV-seronegative.

The chain is built from TRBV7-3 and TRBJ2-5; D gene unclear. CDR3 length: 13 residues. CDR1 and CDR2 (germline): SGHTA, FQGTGA. V lost 2 bases and J 3 bases, leaving 7 bases between the germline ends. CDR3 sequence (DNA): TGTGCCAGCAGCTTAGTACTTAAAGAGACCCAGTACTTC. Protein sequence: CASSLVLKETQYF.

The chain carries TRBV15 and TRBJ2-1; 7 nucleotides align to TRBD2. The junction had 9 bases not matched to a gene; V was cut back by 3 bases and J by 1 base. Looked up from germline, CDR1 is LNHNV and CDR2 is YYDKDF (reference sequence). The length of the CDR3 is 17 residues. CDR3 bases: TGTGCCACCAGCAGGGGCTGGGAGGGAGGTTCCTACAATGAGCAGTTCTTC. It is translated as CATSRGWEGGSYNEQFF.

This clone was seen a handful of times. The rearrangement uses TRBV19 and TRBJ2-1; 10 bases are a match to TRBD2. With 7 bases clipped from V and 7 bases from J, the junction kept 16 bases outside the gene matches. CDR1 is LNHDA and CDR2 is SQIVND in the germline V gene (reference sequence). The CDR3 has 17 residues. In DNA, the CDR3 is TGTGCCAGTACCCCGATAGGAGGTAGCGGGAGGTTTAATGAGCAGTTCTTC. This codes for CASTPIGGSGRFNEQFF.

The V and J genes are TRBV6-6 and TRBJ2-2; unclear D gene. The V gene's germline CDR1 is MNHNY and CDR2 SVGAGI (reference sequence). Trimming took off 7 bases at V and 0 bases at J, with 3 bases between the two ends. CDR3 length: 12 amino acids. This chain's CDR3 is CASIANTGELFF. For the CDR3, the DNA is TGTGCCAGCATCGCGAACACCGGGGAGCTGTTTTTT.

V is TRBV30 and J is TRBJ2-5, with 8 bases identical to TRBD1. There are 14 residues in the CDR3. Looked up from germline, CDR1 is GTSNPN and CDR2 is SVGIG (reference sequence). V lost 4 bases, J lost 5 bases, and 9 bases stayed unmatched. The CDR3 is CAWTRTGLGETQYF. The CDR3, as DNA: TGTGCCTGGACCCGGACAGGGTTGGGGGAGACCCAGTACTTC.

This clone appeared a few times. The chain couples TRBV11-2 to TRBJ2-1; D gene uncertain. This CDR3 is 14 amino acids long. V lost 4 bases, J lost 4 bases, and 11 bases lay in between. Germline V gene sequence: CDR1 SGHAT, CDR2 FQNNGV. The CDR3, as DNA: TGTGCCAGCAGCTCCTGGCAGATATACAATGAGCAGTTCTTC. It specifies CASSSWQIYNEQFF.

This chain links TRBV6-5 with TRBJ2-5; 9 bases are a match to TRBD1. The end of the DNA is better explained by TRBJ2-7, so the J call may be wrong. The CDR3 covers 14 residues. Germline V lookup: CDR1 MNHEY, CDR2 SVGAGI. The CDR3: CASSYGDRVGEQYF. The CDR3 bases are TGTGCCAGCAGTTATGGGGACAGGGTGGGCGAGCAGTACTTC.

The chain is built from TRBV7-2 and TRBJ2-3; D not certain. Germline V gene sequence: CDR1 SGHTA, CDR2 FQGNSA. The CDR3 runs to 15 residues. The V gene lost 5 bases and the J gene lost 0 bases, with 12 bases spanning the gap. CDR3 coding DNA: TGTGCCAGCAGCCCTGCGGTGATGAGCACAGATACGCAGTATTTT. Residues: CASSPAVMSTDTQYF.

The chain recombines TRBV9 with TRBJ2-3; TRBD2 aligns across 14 bases. In germline, CDR1 is SGDLS, CDR2 YYNGEE. Trimming at V came to 0 bases and at J to 3 bases, leaving 3 bases not matched to a gene. The CDR3 has 17 amino acids. The DNA of the CDR3 is TGTGCCAGCAGCGTAGACGGGACTAGCGGGAGTACAGATACGCAGTATTTT. It encodes CASSVDGTSGSTDTQYF.

CDR3 amino acids: CASTPKAPGTLNYGYTF. The CDR3 DNA reads as TGTGCCAGTACCCCTAAGGCACCGGGGACACTTAACTATGGCTACACCTTC. The rearrangement joins TRBV19 to TRBJ1-2; D is possibly TRBD1 (6 bases). The germline V gene has CDR1 LNHDA and CDR2 SQIVND (reference sequence). CDR3 length: 17 residues. Trimming removed 7 bases from V and 1 base from J, with 22 bases in between.